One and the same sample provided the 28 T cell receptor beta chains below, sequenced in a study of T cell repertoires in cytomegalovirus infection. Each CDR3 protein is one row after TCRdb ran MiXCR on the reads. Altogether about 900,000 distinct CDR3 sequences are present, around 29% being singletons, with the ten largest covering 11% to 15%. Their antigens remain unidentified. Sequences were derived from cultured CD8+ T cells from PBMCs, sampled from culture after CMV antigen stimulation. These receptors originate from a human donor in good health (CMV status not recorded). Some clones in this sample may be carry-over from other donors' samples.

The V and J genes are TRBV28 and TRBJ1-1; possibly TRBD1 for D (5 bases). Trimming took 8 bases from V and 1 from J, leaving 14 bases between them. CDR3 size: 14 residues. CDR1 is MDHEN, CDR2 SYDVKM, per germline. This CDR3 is CASHPGGENTEAFF. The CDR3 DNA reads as TGTGCCAGCCATCCTGGGGGTGAGAACACTGAAGCTTTCTTT.

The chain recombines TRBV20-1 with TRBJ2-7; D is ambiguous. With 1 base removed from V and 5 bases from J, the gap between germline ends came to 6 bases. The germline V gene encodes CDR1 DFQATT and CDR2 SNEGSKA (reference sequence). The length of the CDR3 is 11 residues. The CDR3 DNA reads TGCAGTGCTAGAGTTGGAAACGAGCAGTACTTC. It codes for CSARVGNEQYF.

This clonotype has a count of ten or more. The CDR3 DNA reads as TGTGCCAGCAGCTATAGCGGGGGGGCAACAGATACGCAGTATTTT. This gives the protein CASSYSGGATDTQYF. V usage is TRBV7-2 and J usage is TRBJ2-3; 11 nucleotides line up with TRBD2. V lost 4 bases and J lost 3; bases outside the gene matches: 3. CDR3 length equals 15 residues. Germline V gene data show CDR1 as SGHTA and CDR2 as FQGNSA.

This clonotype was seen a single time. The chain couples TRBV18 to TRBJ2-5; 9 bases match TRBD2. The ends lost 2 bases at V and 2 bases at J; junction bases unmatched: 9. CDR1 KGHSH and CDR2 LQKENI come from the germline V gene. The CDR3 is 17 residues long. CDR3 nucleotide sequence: TGTGCCAGCTCACCAGCCGGAGCGGGGGGTCTGCAAGAGACCCAGTACTTC. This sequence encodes CASSPAGAGGLQETQYF.

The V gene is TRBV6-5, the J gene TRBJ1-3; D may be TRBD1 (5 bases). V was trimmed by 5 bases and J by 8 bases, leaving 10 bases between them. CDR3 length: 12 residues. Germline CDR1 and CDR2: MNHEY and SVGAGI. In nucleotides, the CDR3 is TGTGCCAGCAGTGACTTAGGGGACACCATATATTTT. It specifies CASSDLGDTIYF.

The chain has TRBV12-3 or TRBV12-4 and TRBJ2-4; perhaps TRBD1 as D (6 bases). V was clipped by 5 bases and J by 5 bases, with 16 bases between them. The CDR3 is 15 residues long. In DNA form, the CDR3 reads TGTGCCAGCAGTCGGATCTTACAGGGTGAAAACATTCAGTACTTC. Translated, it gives CASSRILQGENIQYF.

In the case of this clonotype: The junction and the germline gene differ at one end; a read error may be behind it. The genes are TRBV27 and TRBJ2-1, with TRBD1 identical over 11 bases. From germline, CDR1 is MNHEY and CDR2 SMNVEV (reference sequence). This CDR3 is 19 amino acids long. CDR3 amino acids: CASRFYPYGTGQGAYEQFF. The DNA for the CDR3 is TGTGCCAGCCGTTTTTACCCCTATGGCACCGGACAGGGGGCTTATGAGCAGTTCTTC.

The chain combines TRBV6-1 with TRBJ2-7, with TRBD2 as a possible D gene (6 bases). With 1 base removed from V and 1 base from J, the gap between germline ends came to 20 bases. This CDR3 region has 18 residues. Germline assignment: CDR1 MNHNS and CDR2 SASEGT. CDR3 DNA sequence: TGTGCCAGCAGTGAAGTAAGATTTGCTATGGGGGGTTCCTACGAGCAGTACTTC. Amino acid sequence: CASSEVRFAMGGSYEQYF.

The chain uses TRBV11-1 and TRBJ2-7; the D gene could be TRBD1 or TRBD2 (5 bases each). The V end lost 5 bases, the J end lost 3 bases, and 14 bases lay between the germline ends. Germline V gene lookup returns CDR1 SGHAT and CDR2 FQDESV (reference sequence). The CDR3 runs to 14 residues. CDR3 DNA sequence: TGTGCCAGCAGCCCACTGGGGGTCTACTACGAGCAGTACGTC. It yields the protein CASSPLGVYYEQYV.

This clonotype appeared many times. The CDR3 reads CASSAAGARVAFF. As DNA, the CDR3 is TGTGCCAGCAGCGCGGCGGGGGCGCGAGTAGCTTTCTTT. The chain carries TRBV7-9 and TRBJ1-1, with D perhaps matching TRBD1 (6 bases). The V gene's germline CDR1 is SEHNR and CDR2 FQNEAQ (reference sequence). Deletions cut 5 bases from V and 10 bases from J, with 17 bases between. The CDR3 extends over 13 amino acids.

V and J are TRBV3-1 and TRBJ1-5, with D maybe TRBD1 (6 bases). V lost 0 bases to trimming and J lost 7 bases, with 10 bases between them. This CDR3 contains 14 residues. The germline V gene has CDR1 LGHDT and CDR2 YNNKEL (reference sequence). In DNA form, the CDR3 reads TGTGCCAGCAGCCAAGATTACAGGGCCCAGCCCCAGCATTTT. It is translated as CASSQDYRAQPQHF.

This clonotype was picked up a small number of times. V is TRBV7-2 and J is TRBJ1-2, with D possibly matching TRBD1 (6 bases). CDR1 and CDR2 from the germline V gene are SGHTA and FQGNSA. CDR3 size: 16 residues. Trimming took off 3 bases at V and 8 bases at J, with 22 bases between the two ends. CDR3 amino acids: CASSFTSGTPRGGYTF. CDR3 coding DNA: TGTGCCAGCAGCTTTACCTCGGGGACCCCGAGGGGGGGCTACACCTTC.

The CDR3 protein is CASTGTGANVLTF. CDR3 nucleotide sequence: TGTGCCAGCACAGGCACTGGGGCCAACGTCCTGACTTTC. The chain couples TRBV2 to TRBJ2-6; D not certain. With 7 bases removed from V and 2 bases from J, the gap between germline ends came to 6 bases. Germline CDR1 is SNHLY and CDR2 is FYNNEI. CDR3 length equals 13 residues.

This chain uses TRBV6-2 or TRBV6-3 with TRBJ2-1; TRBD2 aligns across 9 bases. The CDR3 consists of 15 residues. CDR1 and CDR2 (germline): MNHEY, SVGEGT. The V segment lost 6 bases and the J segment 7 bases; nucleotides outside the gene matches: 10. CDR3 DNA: TGTGCCAGCAGCCTTAGCGGGGGCCTGGTTAATGAGCAGTTCTTC. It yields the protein CASSLSGGLVNEQFF.

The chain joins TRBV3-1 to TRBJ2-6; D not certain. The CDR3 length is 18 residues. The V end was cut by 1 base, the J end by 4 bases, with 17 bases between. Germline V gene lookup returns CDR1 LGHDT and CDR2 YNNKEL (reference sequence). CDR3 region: CASSQVVYWNSGANVLTF. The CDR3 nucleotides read TGTGCCAGCAGCCAAGTGGTTTATTGGAACTCCGGGGCCAACGTCCTGACTTTC.

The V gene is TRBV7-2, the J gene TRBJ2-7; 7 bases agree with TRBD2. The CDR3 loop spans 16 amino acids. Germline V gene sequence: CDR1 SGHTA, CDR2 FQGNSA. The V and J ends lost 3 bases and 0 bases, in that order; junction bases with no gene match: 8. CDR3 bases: TGTGCCAGCAGCTTTGGGGGGGGGGGGAGCTCCTACGAGCAGTACTTC. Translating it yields CASSFGGGGSSYEQYF.

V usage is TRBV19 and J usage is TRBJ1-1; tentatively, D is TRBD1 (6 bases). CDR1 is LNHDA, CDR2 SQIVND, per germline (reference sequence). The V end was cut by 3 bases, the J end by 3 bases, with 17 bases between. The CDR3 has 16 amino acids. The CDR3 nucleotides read TGTGCCAGTAGTATTTTTGTTACAGGGTTCGACACTGAAGCTTTCTTT. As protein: CASSIFVTGFDTEAFF.

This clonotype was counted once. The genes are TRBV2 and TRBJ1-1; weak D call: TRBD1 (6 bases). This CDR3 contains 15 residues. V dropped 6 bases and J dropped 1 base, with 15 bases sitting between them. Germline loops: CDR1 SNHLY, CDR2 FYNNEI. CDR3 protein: CASRSSGTSNTEAFF. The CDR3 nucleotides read TGTGCCAGCAGGTCATCCGGGACATCGAACACTGAAGCTTTCTTT.

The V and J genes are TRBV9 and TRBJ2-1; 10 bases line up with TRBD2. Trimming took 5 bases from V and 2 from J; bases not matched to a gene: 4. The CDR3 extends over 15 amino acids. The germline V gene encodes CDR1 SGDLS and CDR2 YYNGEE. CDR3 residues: CASRPSGGTYNEQFF. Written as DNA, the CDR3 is TGTGCCAGCAGACCTAGCGGGGGAACCTACAATGAGCAGTTCTTC.

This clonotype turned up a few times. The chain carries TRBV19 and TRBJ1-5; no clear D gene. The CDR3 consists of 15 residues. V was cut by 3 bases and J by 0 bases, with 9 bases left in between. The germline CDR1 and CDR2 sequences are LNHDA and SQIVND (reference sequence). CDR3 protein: CASSIGTYSNQPQHF. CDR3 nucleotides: TGTGCCAGTAGTATCGGCACCTATAGCAATCAGCCCCAGCATTTT. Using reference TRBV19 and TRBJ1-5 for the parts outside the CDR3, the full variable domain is DGGITQSPKYLFRKEGQNVTLSCEQNLNHDAMYWYRQDPGQGLRLIYYSQIVNDFQKGDIAEGYSVSREKKESFPLTVTSAQKNPTAFYLCASSIGTYSNQPQHFGDGTRLSIL.

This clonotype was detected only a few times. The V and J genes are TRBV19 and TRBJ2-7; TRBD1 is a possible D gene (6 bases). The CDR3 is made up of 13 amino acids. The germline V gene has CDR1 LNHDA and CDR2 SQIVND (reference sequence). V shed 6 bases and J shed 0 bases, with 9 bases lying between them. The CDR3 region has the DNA TGTGCCAGTAGCAGGGGAATCTCCTACGAGCAGTACTTC. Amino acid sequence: CASSRGISYEQYF.

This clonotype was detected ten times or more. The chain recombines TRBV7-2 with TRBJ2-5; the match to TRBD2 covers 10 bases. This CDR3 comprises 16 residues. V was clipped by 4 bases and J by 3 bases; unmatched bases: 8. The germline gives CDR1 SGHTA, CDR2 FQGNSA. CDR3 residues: CASSSFFGLAEETQYF. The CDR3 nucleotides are TGTGCCAGCAGCTCCTTCTTCGGACTAGCGGAAGAGACCCAGTACTTC.

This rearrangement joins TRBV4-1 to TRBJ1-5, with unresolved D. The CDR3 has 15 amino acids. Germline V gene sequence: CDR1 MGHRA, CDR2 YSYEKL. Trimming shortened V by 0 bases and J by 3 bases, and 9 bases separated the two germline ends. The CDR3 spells CASSQDQAINQPQHF. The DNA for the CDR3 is TGCGCCAGCAGCCAAGATCAAGCTATCAATCAGCCCCAGCATTTT.

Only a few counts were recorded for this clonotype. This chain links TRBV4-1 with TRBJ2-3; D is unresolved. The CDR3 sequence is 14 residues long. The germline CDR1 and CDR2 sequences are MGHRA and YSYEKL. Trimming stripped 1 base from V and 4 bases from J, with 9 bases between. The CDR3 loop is CASSQALGADTQYF. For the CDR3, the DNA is TGCGCCAGCAGCCAAGCTCTAGGCGCAGATACGCAGTATTTT.

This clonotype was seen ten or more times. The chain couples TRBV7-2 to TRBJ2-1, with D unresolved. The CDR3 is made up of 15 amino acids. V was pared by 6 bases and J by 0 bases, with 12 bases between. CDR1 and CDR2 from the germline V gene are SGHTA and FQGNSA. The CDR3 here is CASSSSISSYNEQFF. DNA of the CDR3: TGTGCCAGCAGTTCCTCTATCAGCTCCTACAATGAGCAGTTCTTC.

The CDR3 sequence is CASSRPQGFF. In DNA, the CDR3 is TGTGCCAGCAGTCGGCCGCAGGGGTTCTTC. The V call is TRBV2, the J call TRBJ2-1; tentative D call: TRBD1 (5 bases). V gave up 5 bases and J gave up 15 bases, with 11 bases separating them. The CDR3 length is 10 residues. CDR1 SNHLY and CDR2 FYNNEI come from the germline V gene.

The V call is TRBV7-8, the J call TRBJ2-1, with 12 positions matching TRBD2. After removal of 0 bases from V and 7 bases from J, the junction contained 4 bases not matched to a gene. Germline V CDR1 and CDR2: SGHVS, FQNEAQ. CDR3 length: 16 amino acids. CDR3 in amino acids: CASSLAWLAGGNEQFF. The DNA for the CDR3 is TGTGCCAGCAGCTTAGCCTGGCTAGCGGGGGGGAATGAGCAGTTCTTC.

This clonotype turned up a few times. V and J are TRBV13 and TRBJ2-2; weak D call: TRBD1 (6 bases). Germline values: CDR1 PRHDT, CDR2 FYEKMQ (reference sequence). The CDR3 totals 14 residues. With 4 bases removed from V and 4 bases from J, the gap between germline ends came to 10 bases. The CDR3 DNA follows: TGTGCCAGCAGCTCGGACAGACGCACCGGGGAGCTGTTTTTT. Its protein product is CASSSDRRTGELFF.